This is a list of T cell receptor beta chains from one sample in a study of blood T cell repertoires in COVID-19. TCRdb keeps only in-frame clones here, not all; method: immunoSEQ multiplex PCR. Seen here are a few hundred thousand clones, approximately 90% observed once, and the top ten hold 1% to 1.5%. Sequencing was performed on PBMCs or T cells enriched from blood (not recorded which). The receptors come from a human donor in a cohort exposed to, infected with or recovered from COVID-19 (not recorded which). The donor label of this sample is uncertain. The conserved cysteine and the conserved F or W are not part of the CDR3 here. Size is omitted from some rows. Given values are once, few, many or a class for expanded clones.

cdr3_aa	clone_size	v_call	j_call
ASIGQGNTEAF	NA	TRBV19	TRBJ1-1
ASSATPTRQGYYNEQF	NA	TRBV5-1	TRBJ2-1
ASSPEQGFHDTQY	NA	TRBV4-3	TRBJ2-3
ASSFLNNEQF	NA	TRBV5-4	TRBJ2-1
ASSLSYTYNEQF	NA	TRBV27	TRBJ2-1
ASSGGQWQF	NA	TRBV9	TRBJ2-1
ASSPSSAGNQPQH	NA	TRBV18	TRBJ1-5
ASRRGT	once	TRBV9	TRBJ1-2
ASSPASGAHYNEQF	NA	TRBV4-3	TRBJ2-1
ASSPASSGANVLT	NA	TRBV18	TRBJ2-6
ASSPGTGGQGNTIY	NA	TRBV11-2	TRBJ1-3
ASSQDSYGYT	NA	TRBV5-6	TRBJ1-2
ASSPGGVQPQH	NA	TRBV9	TRBJ1-5
ASSLAGAMGQNTEAF	NA	TRBV5-1	TRBJ1-1
ASSRRLLSPLH	once	TRBV21-1	TRBJ1-6
ASRGTGGGEQY	once	TRBV2	TRBJ2-7
ASRNPGTRRKAF	NA	TRBV5-1	TRBJ1-1
ASSLRTGGGETQY	NA	TRBV7-7	TRBJ2-5
ASSSGAFYEQY	NA	TRBV6-2/TRBV6-3	TRBJ2-7
ASSVGLAGGRETQY	NA	TRBV19	TRBJ2-5
SASIRQPAISYEQY	NA	TRBV20-1	TRBJ2-7
ASSTLGQGNLALH	NA	TRBV19	TRBJ1-6
ATSQGIDGYT	once	TRBV24-1	TRBJ1-2
ASSKDRGRNYGYT	once	TRBV2	TRBJ1-2
ASRPQTGIRTYEQY	NA	TRBV5-1	TRBJ2-7
ASSLLFYGLYEKLF	NA	TRBV4-1	TRBJ1-4
ASGNPGLAGPGEQY	NA	TRBV12-5	TRBJ2-7
ASSPGLAALQETQY	NA	TRBV5-1	TRBJ2-5
ASRGRTGPSNQPQH	NA	TRBV19	TRBJ1-5
ASSEVMRRYSNQPQH	NA	TRBV6-1	TRBJ1-5
ASSHLGQGDYNEQF	NA	TRBV3-1/TRBV3-2	TRBJ2-1
ASSLPPGQSYEQY	NA	TRBV7-9	TRBJ2-7
ASSPRERYT	NA	TRBV2	TRBJ1-2
SVGGTGSNYGYT	NA	TRBV29-1	TRBJ1-2
ASGVMYEQY	NA	TRBV27	TRBJ2-7
ASRQGATNEKLF	NA	TRBV5-1	TRBJ1-4
AWSIHRAGYT	once	TRBV30	TRBJ1-2
ASRGTPWGGETQY	NA	TRBV7-2	TRBJ2-5
ASSPGTDYGYT	NA	TRBV18	TRBJ1-2
ASISGWRQPQH	NA	TRBV6-5	TRBJ1-5
ASTLGALTEAF	NA	TRBV5-1	TRBJ1-1